This T cell receptor (beta chain) was recorded in a study of CD4+ T cells in melanoma. TCRdb keeps only in-frame clones here, not all; method: immunoSEQ multiplex PCR. In the table there are about 9,000 clones, approximately 70% of which are singletons. CDR1 and CDR2 from the germline V gene are KGHSH and LQKENI. The CDR3 is 14 residues long. V gave up 2 bases and J gave up 9 bases; unmatched junction bases: 3. The chain has TRBV18 and TRBJ2-1; 11 bases are shared with TRBD1. The specimen sequenced was cells from a culture (not recorded whether cultured in vitro). The receptor was derived from a human donor with melanoma. The CDR3 coding sequence is TGTGCCAGCTCACCAGGGACAGGGGGTCTTGAGCAGTTCTTC. Translation: CASSPGTGGLEQFF. Filled out from reference TRBV18 and TRBJ2-1, the complete variable domain reads NAGVMQNPRHLVRRRGQEARLRCSPMKGHSHVYWYRQLPEEGLKFMVYLQKENIIDESGMPKERFSAEFPKEGPSILRIQQVVRGDSAAYFCASSPGTGGLEQFFGPGTRLTVL.